This T cell receptor (beta chain) derives from a study of human T cells and chemical hapten exposure. This clonotype has more than one count but fewer than ten. The time point was: pre-sensitization, week 0. Treatment specified: therapeutic diphenylcyclopropenone sensitization with weekly scalp DPC. Germline V gives CDR1 SGHRS, CDR2 YFSETQ. This CDR3 has 14 amino acids. Deletions cut 3 bases from V and 7 bases from J, with 16 bases between. TCRdb itself ran the RACE reads through MiXCR, one entry per CDR3 protein. The table shows more than 75,000 distinct CDR3 sequences, with around 10% occurring only once.

Here the sequenced sample was whole blood, taken in connection with sensitization to the hapten diphenylcyclopropenone (DPC). The J gene is TRBJ1-1, the V gene TRBV5-1; D perhaps matches TRBD1 (5 bases). The clonotype was recovered from a middle-aged woman with alopecia areata. Some clones in this sample may be carry-over from other donors' samples. The CDR3 nucleotides are TGCGCCAGCAGCTCGGGACTGACCCCCGTTGAAGCTTTCTTT. Its translation is CASSSGLTPVEAFF.